Presented here are 15 T cell receptor beta chains from one specimen sequenced in a study of cytomegalovirus exposure and HLA in healthy donors. The PCR contained 60 Vbeta and 13 Jbeta primers. Data came from immunoSEQ multiplex PCR; TCRdb stores just in-frame clones and leaves some out. Among about 77,000 clones, about four fifths were seen once, and the ten largest hold nearly 3.5%. The sample consisted of PBMCs. The origin of the receptors is a man aged 40-50 years in good health and CMV-seronegative.

The genes are TRBV5-1 and TRBJ2-5; 14 bases line up with TRBD2. After removal of 4 bases from V and 1 base from J, the junction contained 6 bases not matched to a gene. From germline, CDR1 is SGHRS and CDR2 YFSETQ. The CDR3 has 17 amino acids. The CDR3 DNA reads TGCGCCAGCAGCCCCGGACTAGCGGGGGGCAGCCAAGAGACCCAGTACTTC. It is translated as CASSPGLAGGSQETQYF.

V usage is TRBV28 and J usage is TRBJ2-7; a weak D match, TRBD1 (6 bases). The CDR3 covers 15 residues. Looked up from germline, CDR1 is MDHEN and CDR2 is SYDVKM. The ends were cut back, 3 bases at V and 5 bases at J, with 17 bases in the middle. The CDR3 reads CASSFQGFRTHEQYF. CDR3 in DNA: TGTGCCAGCAGTTTTCAGGGGTTTAGAACCCACGAGCAGTACTTC.

The rearrangement uses TRBV4-3 and TRBJ1-2; D perhaps matches TRBD1 (5 bases). This CDR3 is built from 15 residues. Germline CDR1 and CDR2: LGHNA and YSLEER. V was shortened by 0 bases and J by 8 bases, with 16 bases between the two germline ends. As DNA, the CDR3 is TGCGCCAGCAGCCAAGAGCGGGGGACTGCTAGCGGCTACACCTTC. The encoded protein is CASSQERGTASGYTF.

The rearrangement joins TRBV7-2 to TRBJ1-2, with D possibly matching TRBD1 (5 bases). Trimming took 1 base from V and 2 from J, leaving 8 bases between them. This CDR3 contains 14 residues. Germline loops: CDR1 SGHTA, CDR2 FQGNSA. The CDR3 bases are TGTGCCAGCAGCTTAGTGGGGGGGAACTATGGCTACACCTTC. This translates into CASSLVGGNYGYTF.

This rearrangement joins TRBV7-2 to TRBJ1-2, with 7 bases identical to TRBD1. This CDR3 spans 15 amino acids. The trim removed 5 bases at V and 3 bases at J, leaving 9 bases unmatched. Germline V gene data show CDR1 as SGHTA and CDR2 as FQGNSA. DNA of the CDR3: TGTGCCAGCAGCACACAGGGACAGTCTTACTATGGCTACACCTTC. Its translation: CASSTQGQSYYGYTF. Variable domain in full (rest from reference TRBV7-2 and TRBJ1-2): GAGVSQSPSNKVTEKGKDVELRCDPISGHTALYWYRQSLGQGLEFLIYFQGNSAPDKSGLPSDRFSAERTGGSVSTLTIQRTQQEDSAVYLCASSTQGQSYYGYTFGSGTRLTVV.

This clone counts as medium-sized. The chain has TRBV6-1 and TRBJ2-5, with a weak D call TRBD2 (6 bases). The CDR3 runs to 15 residues. The V end was cut by 2 bases, the J end by 1 base, with 11 bases between. The V gene's germline CDR1 is MNHNS and CDR2 SASEGT. This CDR3 reads CASSEYAGSQETQYF. As DNA, the CDR3 is TGTGCCAGCAGTGAATATGCGGGGAGCCAAGAGACCCAGTACTTC.

V and J are TRBV5-5 and TRBJ1-5; TRBD1 matches at 8 bases. With 0 bases clipped from V and 3 bases from J, the junction kept 8 bases outside the gene matches. The CDR3 runs 17 residues. Germline CDR1 SGHKS, CDR2 YYEKEE (reference sequence). The CDR3 is CASSLARGDRLNQPQHF. The CDR3 coding sequence is TGTGCCAGCAGCTTGGCCCGAGGGGACAGGCTCAATCAGCCCCAGCATTTT.

A remark on this clone: This specimen includes other DNA sequences encoding the same CDR3. The chain employs TRBV7-2 and TRBJ1-5; D gene ambiguous. CDR1 is SGHTA, CDR2 FQGNSA, per germline. V was trimmed by 5 bases and J by 2 bases, leaving 7 bases between them. There are 13 residues in the CDR3. CDR3 nucleotide sequence: TGTGCCAGCAGCATCCGGGGCAATCAGCCCCAGCATTTT. Translated, it gives CASSIRGNQPQHF.

The chain employs TRBV6-5 and TRBJ1-1, with D hard to call. The germline V gene encodes CDR1 MNHEY and CDR2 SVGAGI. The germline V and J ends were trimmed by 7 bases and 6 bases, with 12 bases remaining between them. The CDR3 covers 12 residues. The CDR3 protein is CASTGRRSEAFF. CDR3 DNA: TGTGCCAGCACCGGGAGAAGGTCTGAAGCTTTCTTT.

The chain couples TRBV27 to TRBJ1-6; TRBD1 might be the D (6 bases). This CDR3 is 13 amino acids long. Trimming took off 9 bases at V and 9 bases at J, with 15 bases between the two ends. Germline V CDR1 and CDR2: MNHEY, SMNVEV (reference sequence). The CDR3 protein is CASQQGGFSPLHF. The CDR3 DNA reads as TGTGCCAGTCAACAAGGGGGATTTTCACCCCTCCACTTT.

The chain couples TRBV7-9 to TRBJ1-2; 10 positions agree with TRBD1. The CDR3 is made up of 16 amino acids. Germline V gene data show CDR1 as SEHNR and CDR2 as FQNEAQ (reference sequence). V was pared by 1 base and J by 10 bases, with 12 bases of the junction left unmatched. The CDR3 DNA follows: TGTGCCAGCAGCTTAGGGAGAGTTGACAGGGGGCGAGACTACACCTTC. Translating gives CASSLGRVDRGRDYTF.

The rearrangement joins TRBV6-5 to TRBJ1-2, with 9 bases aligning to TRBD1. Looked up from germline, CDR1 is MNHEY and CDR2 is SVGAGI. This CDR3 comprises 13 residues. V trimming: 7 bases; J trimming: 5 bases; junction bases outside the gene matches: 5. The CDR3 protein is CASTPGTGYGYTF. The CDR3 DNA is TGTGCCAGCACCCCCGGGACAGGGTATGGCTACACCTTC.

The chain recombines TRBV5-4 with TRBJ2-1; D gene uncertain. Looked up from germline, CDR1 is SGHNT and CDR2 is YYREEE (reference sequence). CDR3 length equals 12 residues. Trimming pared 7 bases from V and 5 bases from J, leaving 10 bases between. CDR3 sequence reads: CASSGQDNEQFF. The CDR3 nucleotides are TGTGCCAGCTCGGGTCAAGACAATGAGCAGTTCTTC.

This clone has a handful of counts. The chain carries TRBV7-2 and TRBJ1-1, with TRBD1 matching over 8 bases. Trimming at V came to 7 bases and at J to 4 bases, leaving 11 bases not matched to a gene. The CDR3 runs to 15 residues. Germline values: CDR1 SGHTA, CDR2 FQGNSA. CDR3 loop: CASTRDRRRSTEAFF. CDR3 sequence (DNA): TGTGCCAGCACCCGGGACAGGCGGCGGAGCACTGAAGCTTTCTTT. The full variable domain, with the rest looked up from reference TRBV7-2 and TRBJ1-1, is GAGVSQSPSNKVTEKGKDVELRCDPISGHTALYWYRQSLGQGLEFLIYFQGNSAPDKSGLPSDRFSAERTGGSVSTLTIQRTQQEDSAVYLCASTRDRRRSTEAFFGQGTRLTVV.

The chain employs TRBV6-5 and TRBJ2-6; a possible D gene is TRBD2 (5 bases). This CDR3 contains 15 residues. Trimming removed 7 bases from V and 2 bases from J, with 12 bases in between. The germline CDR1 and CDR2 sequences are MNHEY and SVGAGI. The CDR3 coding sequence is TGTGCCAGCACTGTCGGAGGAACTGGGGCCAACGTCCTGACTTTC. Protein product: CASTVGGTGANVLTF.